The 28 T cell receptor beta chains below were found in one sample sequenced in a study of cytomegalovirus exposure and HLA in healthy donors. PCR was performed using 60 Vbeta and 13 Jbeta primers. TCRdb keeps only in-frame clones here, not all; method: immunoSEQ multiplex PCR. The sample includes more than 95,000 clones, roughly 75% of them seen just once. The sequenced material came from PBMCs. The receptors originated from a female donor in good health and CMV-seronegative.

V gene TRBV2 combines with J gene TRBJ2-2, with 9 bases that match TRBD2. This CDR3 is built from 15 residues. The junction had 9 bases not matched to a gene; V was cut back by 7 bases and J by 6 bases. Per the germline V gene, CDR1 is SNHLY and CDR2 is FYNNEI. CDR3 DNA: TGTGCCAGCAAGACCCCGGGACTAGCCCCCGGGGAGCTGTTTTTT. It specifies CASKTPGLAPGELFF.

The rearrangement links TRBV30 to TRBJ1-1; no reliable D call. Germline assignment: CDR1 GTSNPN and CDR2 SVGIG (reference sequence). The CDR3 totals 11 residues. V lost 4 bases to trimming and J lost 5 bases, with 8 bases between them. CDR3 loop: CAWIRGTEAFF. CDR3 nucleotide sequence: TGTGCCTGGATTAGAGGAACTGAAGCTTTCTTT. Supplemented by reference TRBV30 and TRBJ1-1, the full variable domain reads SQTIHQWPATLVQPVGSPLSLECTVEGTSNPNLYWYRQAAGRGLQLLFYSVGIGQISSEVPQNLSASRPQDRQFILSSKKLLLSDSGFYLCAWIRGTEAFFGQGTRLTVV.

V is TRBV9 and J is TRBJ2-5; tentative D call: TRBD1 (5 bases). V was pared by 0 bases and J by 2 bases, with 11 bases between. Germline CDR1 is SGDLS and CDR2 is YYNGEE. This CDR3 is 15 amino acids long. The CDR3 sequence: CASSVGGLIQETQYF. In DNA, the CDR3 is TGTGCCAGCAGCGTAGGGGGCCTGATTCAAGAGACCCAGTACTTC.

The V gene is TRBV15, the J gene TRBJ2-1; D is perhaps TRBD1 (6 bases). V was pared by 2 bases and J by 6 bases, with 14 bases between. The V gene's germline CDR1 is LNHNV and CDR2 YYDKDF (reference sequence). CDR3 length: 15 residues. The CDR3 DNA reads TGTGCCACCAGCAGATCGACAGGTTTTGGCAATGAGCAGTTCTTC. Its protein product is CATSRSTGFGNEQFF. Full variable domain (remainder filled in from reference TRBV15 and TRBJ2-1): DAMVIQNPRYQVTQFGKPVTLSCSQTLNHNVMYWYQQKSSQAPKLLFHYYDKDFNNEADTPDNFQSRRPNTSFCFLDIRSPGLGDTAMYLCATSRSTGFGNEQFFGPGTRLTVL.

This rearrangement joins TRBV28 to TRBJ1-2, with D unresolved. CDR1 is MDHEN and CDR2 is SYDVKM in the germline V gene. V was shortened by 5 bases and J by 7 bases, with 20 bases between the two germline ends. The CDR3 totals 15 residues. CDR3 amino acids: CASSLGDNLRSGYTF. DNA of the CDR3: TGTGCCAGCAGTCTCGGGGATAACCTCCGGAGTGGCTACACCTTC.

This clone was seen just once. The gene calls are TRBV13 and TRBJ1-1; 8 nucleotides line up with TRBD1. Germline assignment: CDR1 PRHDT and CDR2 FYEKMQ (reference sequence). J lost 3 bases, V lost 7 bases, and 16 bases had no gene match. CDR3 length: 17 amino acids. The chain's CDR3 is CASTRGRTGGADTEAFF. As DNA, the CDR3 is TGTGCCAGCACCAGAGGCAGAACAGGGGGTGCGGACACTGAAGCTTTCTTT.

V gene TRBV19 combines with J gene TRBJ2-6; possible D gene TRBD1, 5 bases. V was cut by 9 bases and J by 4 bases, with 10 bases left in between. Germline V CDR1 and CDR2: LNHDA, SQIVND (reference sequence). CDR3 length: 13 amino acids. CDR3 in amino acids: CASRVTGANVLTF. The CDR3 nucleotides are TGTGCCAGCAGGGTAACCGGGGCCAACGTCCTGACTTTC.

The gene calls are TRBV11-1 and TRBJ1-1, with D unclear. Looked up from germline, CDR1 is SGHAT and CDR2 is FQDESV (reference sequence). The V gene lost 1 base and the J gene lost 8 bases, with 5 bases spanning the gap. This CDR3 contains 11 residues. This CDR3 is CASSLGREAFF. The CDR3 DNA follows: TGTGCCAGCAGCTTAGGCAGGGAAGCTTTCTTT.

The chain links TRBV11-3 to TRBJ2-3; tentative D call: TRBD2 (5 bases). Germline CDR1 reads SGHNT; CDR2 reads YENEEA. V was cut by 1 base and J by 8 bases, with 10 bases left in between. The CDR3 runs 13 residues. CDR3 nucleotides: TGTGCCAGCAGCTTAGGAGAGGGCCGTACGCAGTATTTT. Its protein is CASSLGEGRTQYF.

The chain uses TRBV19 and TRBJ2-6, with 8 bases identical to TRBD1. This CDR3 region has 15 residues. Germline assignment: CDR1 LNHDA and CDR2 SQIVND (reference sequence). V shed 7 bases and J 2 bases; nucleotides not matched to a gene: 4. This CDR3 reads CASTPGGTGANVLTF. The CDR3 bases are TGTGCCAGTACCCCAGGGGGCACTGGGGCCAACGTCCTGACTTTC.

This sequence joins TRBV27 and TRBJ2-4; TRBD2 might be the D (6 bases). V dropped 4 bases and J dropped 14 bases, with 21 bases sitting between them. Germline V gene sequence: CDR1 MNHEY, CDR2 SMNVEV (reference sequence). CDR3 length equals 14 residues. The CDR3 is CASSSRESTRVKYF. As DNA, the CDR3 is TGTGCCAGCAGTTCACGGGAGTCTACGAGGGTTAAGTACTTC.

The chain couples TRBV4-1 to TRBJ1-1, with no clear D. CDR3 size: 17 residues. CDR1 is MGHRA and CDR2 is YSYEKL in the germline V gene. V was shortened by 1 base and J by 0 bases, with 15 bases between the two germline ends. The CDR3 DNA reads TGCGCCAGCAGCCAAGGAGGCGGCCACGGAATGAACACTGAAGCTTTCTTT. Protein product: CASSQGGGHGMNTEAFF.

The chain recombines TRBV6-6 with TRBJ2-7; no clear D. CDR3 length equals 14 residues. The V gene's germline CDR1 is MNHNY and CDR2 SVGAGI (reference sequence). V gave up 6 bases and J gave up 2 bases, with 14 bases separating them. For the CDR3, the DNA is TGTGCCAGCAGCCTTCCCGGGTCCACCTACGAGCAGTACTTC. Translation: CASSLPGSTYEQYF.

The chain uses TRBV23-1 and TRBJ2-4; a possible D gene is TRBD2 (7 bases). TRBV23-1 is an open reading frame, and its role is uncertain. The CDR3 extends over 17 amino acids. V lost 4 bases, J lost 3 bases, and 19 bases lay in between. CDR3 sequence reads: CASSLTLGQRDKNIQYF. CDR3 coding DNA: TGCGCCAGCAGTCTTACACTTGGACAGCGGGACAAAAACATTCAGTACTTC.

The chain has TRBV5-6 and TRBJ2-3; 7 nucleotides align to TRBD1. Losses at the gene ends were 4 bases for V and 5 bases for J; bases not matched to a gene: 10. Germline V gene data show CDR1 as SGHDT and CDR2 as YYEEEE. The CDR3 totals 15 residues. The CDR3 protein is CASSGRGRGLDTQYF. For the CDR3, the DNA is TGTGCCAGCAGCGGCAGGGGAAGGGGGCTAGATACGCAGTATTTT. Full variable domain (rest looked up from reference TRBV5-6 and TRBJ2-3): DAGVTQSPTHLIKTRGQQVTLRCSPKSGHDTVSWYQQALGQGPQFIFQYYEEEERQRGNFPDRFSGHQFPNYSSELNVNALLLGDSALYLCASSGRGRGLDTQYFGPGTRLTVL.

The rearrangement links TRBV30 to TRBJ1-1; 8 bases agree with TRBD1. The CDR3 consists of 12 residues. Trimming took 7 bases from V and 10 from J; bases not matched to a gene: 11. Germline assignment: CDR1 GTSNPN and CDR2 SVGIG (reference sequence). The CDR3 region is CASDRQGRLAFF. CDR3 in DNA: TGTGCCTCCGATCGACAGGGGCGGCTAGCTTTCTTT.

The rearrangement joins TRBV30 to TRBJ2-3; D is possibly TRBD1 (6 bases). Trimming cost V 4 bases and J 1 base, with 6 bases left between them. Germline assignment: CDR1 GTSNPN and CDR2 SVGIG (reference sequence). This CDR3 contains 12 residues. The CDR3 DNA is TGTGCCTGGACAGGGGGCACAGATACGCAGTATTTT. It specifies CAWTGGTDTQYF.

The chain carries TRBV5-4 and TRBJ2-2; D gene unclear. The CDR3 loop spans 16 amino acids. Trimming stripped 1 base from V and 4 bases from J, with 14 bases between. Germline V gene data show CDR1 as SGHNT and CDR2 as YYREEE (reference sequence). The CDR3 is CASSLPLGSSTGELFF. DNA for the CDR3: TGTGCCAGCAGCTTGCCCCTAGGTAGCAGCACCGGGGAGCTGTTTTTT.

V usage is TRBV5-4 and J usage is TRBJ2-7; D perhaps matches TRBD2 (5 bases). Germline lookup yields CDR1 SGHNT and CDR2 YYREEE (reference sequence). The CDR3 has 15 residues. Trimming left V 1 base short and J 7 bases short, with 18 bases between. CDR3 residues: CASSLPGSLRLEQYF. The CDR3 coding sequence is TGTGCCAGCAGCTTGCCGGGGAGCTTACGGTTGGAGCAGTACTTC.

DNA of the CDR3: TGCGCCAGCAGGTTCCGGGACAGGGACAATGAGCAGTTCTTC. It specifies CASRFRDRDNEQFF. The V call is TRBV5-1, the J call TRBJ2-1, with 9 bases matching TRBD1. This CDR3 contains 14 residues. The V segment lost 5 bases and the J segment 5 bases; nucleotides outside the gene matches: 5. From germline, CDR1 is SGHRS and CDR2 YFSETQ.

This rearrangement joins TRBV30 to TRBJ2-1, with D perhaps matching TRBD2 (5 bases). Germline V lookup: CDR1 GTSNPN, CDR2 SVGIG (reference sequence). Trimming removed 0 bases at V and 7 bases at J, with 7 bases between. This CDR3 comprises 12 residues. The CDR3 DNA reads as TGTGCCTGGAGTGTACGAGGGAATGAGCAGTTCTTC. Its translation: CAWSVRGNEQFF.

The rearrangement joins TRBV7-9 to TRBJ2-5, with a weak D call TRBD1 (5 bases). The J call may be wrong; the DNA end is better matched by TRBJ2-7. Germline V gene sequence: CDR1 SEHNR, CDR2 FQNEAQ (reference sequence). This CDR3 has 15 residues. The CDR3 DNA reads as TGTGCCAGCAGCCCAGGTCCCAGGGCCCCCTACGAGCAGTACTTC. The encoded protein is CASSPGPRAPYEQYF.

The chain carries TRBV6-5 and TRBJ2-7; a possible D gene is TRBD1 (6 bases). Germline-derived CDR1 and CDR2 are MNHEY and SVGAGI. V was clipped by 5 bases and J by 4 bases, with 15 bases between them. The CDR3 loop spans 14 amino acids. The DNA of the CDR3 is TGTGCCAGCAGTGCACCGGGACACTTGTACGAGCAGTACTTC. Its translation: CASSAPGHLYEQYF.

This chain joins TRBV10-3 and TRBJ2-3; maybe TRBD1 (6 bases). Germline lookup yields CDR1 ENHRY and CDR2 SYGVKD. The CDR3 covers 14 residues. V lost 6 bases and J 3 bases, leaving 13 bases between the germline ends. The CDR3 sequence is CAIRGTGRTDTQYF. Written as DNA, the CDR3 is TGTGCCATCAGGGGAACAGGGCGGACAGATACGCAGTATTTT.

The chain links TRBV6-1 to TRBJ2-7, with 10 positions matching TRBD1. The CDR3 has 13 amino acids. Germline V gives CDR1 MNHNS, CDR2 SASEGT. V shed 11 bases, J shed 3 bases, and the junction held 7 bases outside the gene matches. The CDR3 bases are TGTGCCGGAGGCGGACAGGGGGTCTACGAGCAGTACTTC. Residues: CAGGGQGVYEQYF.

V and J are TRBV5-1 and TRBJ2-1; 8 positions agree with TRBD2. The CDR3 sequence is 15 residues long. The V segment lost 0 bases and the J segment 10 bases; nucleotides outside the gene matches: 9. CDR1 and CDR2 (germline): SGHRS, YFSETQ. As DNA, the CDR3 is TGCGCCAGCAGCTTGGAGGCGGGGGGCCGCGGCGAGCAGTTCTTC. Protein product: CASSLEAGGRGEQFF.

In this sample, this clone turned up a few times. The gene calls are TRBV7-9 and TRBJ1-4; D uncertain. V lost 3 bases and J 1 base, leaving 6 bases between the germline ends. The CDR3 consists of 14 residues. CDR1 is SEHNR, CDR2 FQNEAQ, per germline (reference sequence). The CDR3 bases are TGTGCCAGCAGCTTGAGAGAAACTAATGAAAAACTGTTTTTT. Amino acids: CASSLRETNEKLFF.

The chain couples TRBV9 to TRBJ2-7, with 11 nucleotides matching TRBD1. The CDR3 runs to 14 residues. V lost 6 bases to trimming and J lost 3 bases; unmatched junction nucleotides: 5. Germline CDR1 reads SGDLS; CDR2 reads YYNGEE. CDR3 in amino acids: CASTAGTGGYEQYF. In nucleotides, the CDR3 is TGTGCCAGCACAGCCGGGACAGGGGGCTACGAGCAGTACTTC. The variable domain in full, completed from reference TRBV9 and TRBJ2-7, reads DSGVTQTPKHLITATGQRVTLRCSPRSGDLSVYWYQQSLDQGLQFLIQYYNGEERAKGNILERFSAQQFPDLHSELNLSSLELGDSALYFCASTAGTGGYEQYFGPGTRLTVT.